A selection of T cell receptor beta chains follows, all from one sample in a study of blood T cell repertoires in COVID-19. The data were produced by immunoSEQ multiplex PCR, yet TCRdb's version contains in-frame clones alone and is incomplete. In the table there are over 200,000 clones, approximately 83% of which are singletons. Sample: peripheral blood. These receptors were obtained from a woman aged 25 to 39 with COVID-19, enrolled during active disease. Each CDR3 is given with its conserved first and last residue. Each record gives: clone size, V gene, J gene, D gene, CDR3 protein, CDR3 DNA. A D gene is named only where the DNA matches it firmly. Clone size is given for some rows only: seen once, a few or many times, or a class if the clone is expanded.

>NA|TRBV29-1|TRBJ2-3|NA
CSSRVGTDTQYF
TGCAGCTCCCGGGTGGGTACAGATACGCAGTATTTT
>NA|TRBV7-9|TRBJ2-7|TRBD2
CASSRGTSGDYEQYF
TGTGCCAGCAGCAGAGGGACTAGCGGGGATTACGAGCAGTACTTC
>NA|TRBV5-1|TRBJ2-3|TRBD2
CASSLGVGSGSGDTQYF
TGCGCCAGCAGCCTGGGCGTAGGCAGCGGGAGTGGAGATACGCAGTATTTT
>NA|TRBV19|TRBJ1-2|NA
CASSPLDSGYGYTF
TGTGCCAGTAGTCCCCTCGACAGTGGCTATGGCTACACCTTC
>NA|TRBV27|TRBJ1-5|NA
CASSYQGDNQPQHF
TGTGCCAGCAGTTACCAGGGCGACAATCAGCCCCAGCATTTT
>NA|TRBV5-6|TRBJ2-5|TRBD2
CASSSGLAVETQYF
TGTGCCAGCAGCTCGGGACTAGCGGTGGAGACCCAGTACTTC
>NA|TRBV4-1|TRBJ1-3|NA
CASSQGGSLSGNTIYF
TGCGCCAGCAGCCAAGGCGGCTCACTCTCTGGAAACACCATATATTTT
>NA|TRBV10-3|TRBJ1-4|NA
CAIREQSNEKLFF
TGTGCCATTAGGGAGCAGTCTAATGAAAAACTGTTTTTT
>once|TRBV6-6|TRBJ2-1|TRBD2
CASRRRTSGAYNEQFF
TGTGCCAGCAGGCGACGGACTAGCGGGGCCTACAATGAGCAGTTCTTC
>NA|TRBV12-3/TRBV12-4|TRBJ2-3|NA
CASSSRGTDTQYF
TGTGCCAGCAGCTCCAGGGGAACAGATACGCAGTATTTT
>NA|TRBV5-4|TRBJ2-3|TRBD2
CASSLRTSGEDTQYF
TGTGCCAGCAGCCTTCGGACTAGCGGGGAAGATACGCAGTATTTT
>NA|TRBV5-1|TRBJ2-1|TRBD2
CASSLGLAGDEQFF
TGCGCCAGCAGCTTGGGACTAGCAGGCGATGAGCAGTTCTTC
>NA|TRBV12-3/TRBV12-4|TRBJ1-1|NA
CASSFYSGTEAFF
TGTGCCAGCAGTTTCTACAGCGGGACTGAAGCTTTCTTT
>NA|TRBV30|TRBJ1-1|NA
CAWSDRGTEAFF
TGTGCCTGGAGCGATCGGGGGACTGAAGCTTTCTTT
>NA|TRBV5-6|TRBJ2-3|NA
CASSPNPRDTQYF
TGTGCCAGCAGCCCGAACCCTAGAGATACGCAGTATTTT
>few|TRBV7-3|TRBJ2-2|NA
CASSLTFSGTGELFF
TGTGCCAGCAGCTTAACGTTTTCGGGCACCGGGGAGCTGTTTTTT
>NA|TRBV19|TRBJ2-3|TRBD1
CASSPRTGDHTQYF
TGTGCCAGTAGTCCTCGGACAGGGGATCATACGCAGTATTTT
>NA|TRBV6-2/TRBV6-3|TRBJ2-3|TRBD2
CASSYSAGGITDTQYF
TGTGCCAGCAGTTATTCAGCGGGAGGGATAACAGATACGCAGTATTTT
>NA|TRBV7-2|TRBJ2-7|TRBD2
CASSRRALAGGGEQYF
TGTGCCAGCAGCCGCCGAGCCCTAGCGGGAGGAGGGGAGCAGTACTTC
>few|TRBV7-2|TRBJ2-1|TRBD2
CASSSLTSGSGRNEQFF
TGTGCCAGCAGCTCGTTGACTAGCGGGAGCGGGCGTAATGAGCAGTTCTTC
>NA|TRBV6-2/TRBV6-3|TRBJ2-5|TRBD1
CASSEDRGLRETQYF
TGTGCCAGCAGCGAGGACAGGGGGCTGCGAGAGACCCAGTACTTC
>NA|TRBV19|TRBJ1-1|TRBD1
CASSIDRGYTEAFF
TGTGCCAGTAGTATTGACAGGGGATACACTGAAGCTTTCTTT
>NA|TRBV2|TRBJ1-2|NA
CASIGGNRFGSYTF
TGTGCCAGCATTGGAGGGAATAGGTTCGGGAGCTACACCTTC
>few|TRBV11-2|TRBJ2-1|NA
CASSPLGSSYNEQFF
TGTGCCAGCAGCCCTCTAGGTAGCTCCTACAATGAGCAGTTCTTC
>NA|TRBV18|TRBJ2-2|TRBD2
CASQPGGTGELFF
TGTGCCAGCCAACCGGGGGGAACCGGGGAGCTGTTTTTT
>NA|TRBV3-1/TRBV3-2|TRBJ1-2|NA
CASSSRRRHYGYTF
TGTGCCAGCAGCTCCCGGAGGCGTCACTATGGCTACACCTTC
>NA|TRBV5-1|TRBJ1-6|NA
CASSLGLSNSPLHF
TGCGCCAGCAGCTTGGGACTTAGTAATTCACCCCTCCACTTT
>NA|TRBV4-3|TRBJ2-5|NA
CASSQDIQGQETQYF
TGCGCCAGCAGCCAAGATATCCAGGGTCAAGAGACCCAGTACTTC
>NA|TRBV25-1|TRBJ1-1|NA
CASSEGWGQAFF
TGTGCCAGCAGTGAAGGATGGGGGCAGGCTTTCTTT
>NA|TRBV4-3|TRBJ2-3|NA
CASSQDFEPTTSVHTDTQYF
TGCGCCAGCAGCCAAGATTTCGAACCAACCACCTCGGTCCACACAGATACGCAGTATTTT
>NA|TRBV6-5|TRBJ2-6|NA
CASKFTGANVLTF
TGTGCCAGCAAATTCACTGGGGCCAACGTCCTGACTTTC
>NA|TRBV2|TRBJ1-4|TRBD1
CASSADRGSEKLFF
TGTGCCAGCAGCGCGGACAGGGGAAGTGAAAAACTGTTTTTT
>NA|TRBV7-2|TRBJ2-3|TRBD1
CASRHTGDTDTQYF
TGTGCCAGCAGGCATACAGGGGACACAGATACGCAGTATTTT
>NA|TRBV7-3|TRBJ2-3|NA
CASSWSSTDTQYF
TGTGCCAGCAGCTGGAGTAGCACAGATACGCAGTATTTT
>few|TRBV2|TRBJ1-1|TRBD1
CASSGSGTGEAFF
TGTGCCAGCAGTGGATCCGGGACAGGTGAAGCTTTCTTT
>NA|TRBV10-3|TRBJ2-1|TRBD2
CASGLAGYNEQFF
TGTGCCTCAGGACTAGCCGGGTATAATGAGCAGTTCTTC
>NA|TRBV27|TRBJ1-6|TRBD1
CASSLLGGAYNSPLHF
TGTGCCAGCAGTTTACTAGGGGGCGCCTATAATTCACCCCTCCACTTT
>NA|TRBV5-6|TRBJ2-1|TRBD2
CASRQGLAGANEQFF
TGTGCCAGCAGGCAGGGACTAGCGGGGGCAAATGAGCAGTTCTTC
>once|TRBV27|TRBJ2-6|NA
CATHSGDSGANVLTF
TGTGCCACACACTCGGGTGACTCTGGGGCCAACGTCCTGACTTTC
>NA|TRBV27|TRBJ1-3|TRBD1
CASSPKQTGFGNTIYF
TGTGCCAGCAGTCCTAAACAGACAGGGTTTGGAAACACCATATATTTT
>few|TRBV30|TRBJ2-4|NA
CAWSPAKNIQYF
TGTGCCTGGAGTCCCGCGAAAAACATTCAGTACTTC
>NA|TRBV5-1|TRBJ2-3|NA
CASSYSPYAITDTQYF
TGCGCCAGCAGCTACAGCCCATATGCTATCACAGATACGCAGTATTTT
>NA|TRBV5-1|TRBJ1-1|NA
CASSGWSDTEAFF
TGCGCCAGCAGCGGGTGGAGTGACACTGAAGCTTTCTTT
>many|TRBV6-2/TRBV6-3|TRBJ2-5|TRBD1
CASSSPPRGQNLFQETQYF
TGTGCCAGCAGTTCCCCCCCCAGGGGGCAAAATCTCTTCCAAGAGACCCAGTACTTC
>NA|TRBV7-9|TRBJ2-5|TRBD1
CASSRTGQETQYF
TGTGCCAGCAGCCGGACAGGGCAAGAGACCCAGTACTTC
>NA|TRBV9|TRBJ1-6|TRBD1
CASSVGTGNYNSPLHF
TGTGCCAGCAGCGTGGGGACAGGCAACTATAATTCACCCCTCCACTTT
>NA|TRBV5-1|TRBJ1-5|NA
CASSFQGGDQPQHF
TGCGCCAGCAGCTTCCAGGGTGGGGATCAGCCCCAGCATTTT
>NA|TRBV7-2|TRBJ2-3|NA
CASSLEISNTQYF
TGTGCCAGCAGCTTAGAAATTTCAAATACGCAGTATTTT